The text below deals with one TCR beta chain. The sample belongs to a study of blood T cell repertoires in COVID-19. Across the whole study: T cells, B-cell-depleted T cells, or PBMCs supplied cDNA or gDNA.

Authors' processing steps: How many nucleated cells were present was estimated from reference gene primer amplification. Libraries were prepared by immunoSEQ multiplex PCR; TCRdb keeps only in-frame clonotypes and omits some of them. For V, J and clone size, that table is used; D and trimming come from the DNA. The table lists 150,000 to 200,000 clones, about 82% of them singletons. Trimming took off 3 bases at V and 7 bases at J, with 12 bases between the two ends. The length of the CDR3 is 13 residues. Germline V gene sequence: CDR1 ENHRY, CDR2 SYGVKD. While infection was still active, Seattle patients were enrolled and then followed longitudinally.

This TCR derives from a man aged 55 to 70 with COVID-19, enrolled during active disease. Source material: peripheral blood. The chain is built from TRBV10-3 and TRBJ1-2; D uncertain. The CDR3 coding sequence is TGTGCCATCAGTGAATGGGGAGGGTTTGGCTACACCTTC. It specifies CAISEWGGFGYTF.